The 30 T cell receptor beta chains below all came from one sample that was sequenced in a study of shared clonotypes between healthy human individuals. The table came from immunoSEQ multiplex PCR; TCRdb's copy has only in-frame clones and leaves some out. The table lists over 400,000 clones, around four fifths of them singletons. Sequencing used PBMCs. The receptors were sampled from a middle-aged woman in good health. Some clones in this sample may be carry-over from other donors' samples.

The chain carries TRBV10-3 and TRBJ2-1; perhaps TRBD2 as D (5 bases). This CDR3 is 12 amino acids long. Trimming took off 7 bases at V and 5 bases at J, with 9 bases between the two ends. In germline, CDR1 is ENHRY, CDR2 SYGVKD. CDR3 protein: CAIMGSNNEQFF. As DNA, the CDR3 is TGTGCCATCATGGGGAGCAACAATGAGCAGTTCTTC.

This rearrangement joins TRBV5-5 to TRBJ1-2, with 8 bases aligning to TRBD1. Looked up from germline, CDR1 is SGHKS and CDR2 is YYEKEE (reference sequence). The CDR3 totals 14 residues. J gave up 8 bases and V 0 bases, and 6 bases lay outside the gene matches. CDR3 DNA sequence: TGTGCCAGCAGCTTGGGCGACAGGGGTTTAGGCTACACCTTC. Amino acid sequence: CASSLGDRGLGYTF.

This sequence joins TRBV5-1 and TRBJ2-5; 8 bases fit TRBD1. The junction had 6 bases not matched to a gene; V was cut back by 4 bases and J by 4 bases. Germline-derived CDR1 and CDR2 are SGHRS and YFSETQ. The CDR3 sequence is 14 residues long. Here the CDR3 reads CASSRDRRGETQYF. CDR3 nucleotides: TGCGCCAGCAGCCGGGACAGGCGGGGAGAGACCCAGTACTTC.

As to this clone: This is likely a read error, given that the CDR3 carries no conserved phenylalanine or tryptophan at its end. The rearrangement joins TRBV5-1 to TRBJ2-3, with no clear D. CDR3 length: 14 amino acids. CDR1 and CDR2 (germline): SGHRS, YFSETQ. Trimming left V 5 bases short and J 4 bases short, with 14 bases between. CDR3 sequence: CASSSSSPPDTQYL. The CDR3 DNA reads TGCGCCAGCAGTTCCAGCAGCCCCCCAGATACGCAGTATCTT.

On this clone: Distinct nucleotide sequences in the sample also encode this CDR3. The chain is built from TRBV7-2 and TRBJ1-5; no clear D gene. V was shortened by 1 base and J by 4 bases, with 8 bases between the two germline ends. The germline gives CDR1 SGHTA, CDR2 FQGNSA. The CDR3 has 14 residues. CDR3 region: CASSLGQGNQPQHF. As DNA, the CDR3 is TGTGCCAGCAGCTTAGGGCAAGGGAATCAGCCCCAGCATTTT.

The V gene is TRBV2, the J gene TRBJ2-2; D possibly corresponds to TRBD1 (6 bases). The CDR3 is made up of 17 amino acids. Germline loops: CDR1 SNHLY, CDR2 FYNNEI. With 2 bases removed from V and 4 bases from J, the gap between germline ends came to 17 bases. For the CDR3, the DNA is TGTGCCAGCAGTGAATTTTGGACAGTGAATCCCACCGGGGAGCTGTTTTTT. Its protein is CASSEFWTVNPTGELFF.

The chain is built from TRBV11-2 and TRBJ2-1; 9 positions agree with TRBD2. Germline-derived CDR1 and CDR2 are SGHAT and FQNNGV. The CDR3 runs to 15 residues. The V gene end was trimmed by 3 bases and the J gene end by 7 bases; junction bases not matched to a gene: 7. CDR3 loop: CASSFQAGGRNEQFF. The CDR3, as DNA: TGTGCCAGCAGCTTTCAAGCGGGAGGTAGGAATGAGCAGTTCTTC.

This CDR3 reads CASSLEQGADTGELFF. In nucleotides, the CDR3 is TGTGCCAGCAGTTTGGAACAGGGGGCCGACACCGGGGAGCTGTTTTTT. The rearrangement links TRBV28 to TRBJ2-2, with 9 positions matching TRBD1. CDR3 size: 16 residues. The J segment lost 3 bases and the V segment lost 3 bases, leaving 5 bases of the junction unmatched. Germline CDR1 and CDR2: MDHEN and SYDVKM.

The chain uses TRBV28 and TRBJ2-3; 15 bases line up with TRBD2. The germline CDR1 and CDR2 sequences are MDHEN and SYDVKM. Germline trimming cut 4 bases from V and 5 bases from J; bases unmatched to any gene: 4. The CDR3 is 16 amino acids. The CDR3 DNA reads as TGTGCCAGCAGTTCCGGACTAGCGGGAGGGCAAGATACGCAGTATTTT. It codes for CASSSGLAGGQDTQYF.

The chain uses TRBV11-3 and TRBJ2-3; 10 bases are shared with TRBD2. The CDR3 covers 15 residues. With V trimmed by 5 bases and J by 0 bases, 2 bases remained unmatched. CDR1 SGHNT and CDR2 YENEEA come from the germline V gene. The CDR3 DNA follows: TGTGCCAGCAGCCTAGCGGGAGCTAGCACAGATACGCAGTATTTT. Residues: CASSLAGASTDTQYF.

This chain joins TRBV30 and TRBJ2-5; 8 nucleotides agree with TRBD1. V was clipped by 5 bases and J by 9 bases; unmatched bases: 11. CDR3 length: 13 residues. Germline CDR1 and CDR2: GTSNPN and SVGIG (reference sequence). CDR3 protein: CAWATGGPAAQYF. DNA of the CDR3: TGTGCCTGGGCCACAGGGGGTCCAGCGGCCCAGTACTTC.

This clone was seen a handful of times. This chain links TRBV30 with TRBJ1-1; D gene uncertain. Germline V CDR1 and CDR2: GTSNPN, SVGIG (reference sequence). The CDR3 extends over 14 amino acids. Trimming removed 3 bases from V and 6 bases from J, with 17 bases in between. The CDR3 sequence: CAWRYDSPGAEAFF. The CDR3 DNA sequence: TGTGCCTGGAGGTATGACTCTCCTGGGGCTGAAGCTTTCTTT.

The genes are TRBV4-1 and TRBJ2-2, with D maybe TRBD1 (5 bases). The ends were cut back, 1 base at V and 5 bases at J, with 26 bases in the middle. The germline CDR1 and CDR2 sequences are MGHRA and YSYEKL. The CDR3 covers 20 residues. This chain's CDR3 is CASSQAGLLGQGRGTGELFF. CDR3 coding DNA: TGCGCCAGCAGCCAAGCCGGATTGTTGGGGCAGGGAAGGGGTACCGGGGAGCTGTTTTTT.

This clone has more than one count but fewer than ten. This CDR3 is CASSEAGGIGYGYTF. The CDR3, as DNA: TGTGCCAGCAGTGAAGCGGGCGGGATCGGCTATGGCTACACCTTC. The chain employs TRBV6-1 and TRBJ1-2; D is unclear. From germline, CDR1 is MNHNS and CDR2 SASEGT. The CDR3 sequence is 15 residues long. Trimming shortened V by 0 bases and J by 4 bases, and 12 bases separated the two germline ends.

The gene calls are TRBV4-3 and TRBJ2-1; D gene ambiguous. Per germline, CDR1 LGHNA and CDR2 YSLEER. Trimming cost V 8 bases and J 9 bases, with 11 bases left between them. This CDR3 comprises 11 residues. CDR3 amino acids: CASFPKCEQFF. The CDR3 nucleotides read TGCGCCAGCTTCCCCAAGTGTGAGCAGTTCTTC.

This clone was found once. The chain carries TRBV9 and TRBJ2-1, with 8 bases identical to TRBD2. CDR3 size: 16 residues. Per germline, CDR1 SGDLS and CDR2 YYNGEE. Germline trimming cut 4 bases from V and 4 bases from J; bases unmatched to any gene: 10. DNA for the CDR3: TGTGCCAGCAGCCCGAGGACTAGCCTCCTATACAATGAGCAGTTCTTC. It yields the protein CASSPRTSLLYNEQFF.

This clone has just one count. The V gene is TRBV7-6, the J gene TRBJ2-1, with 7 bases aligning to TRBD1. V shed 5 bases, J shed 4 bases, and the junction held 5 bases outside the gene matches. CDR1 is SGHVS, CDR2 FNYEAQ, per germline. This CDR3 is 14 amino acids long. The CDR3 is CASSATGEYNEQFF. The CDR3 DNA follows: TGTGCCAGCAGCGCCACAGGGGAGTACAATGAGCAGTTCTTC.

This clone appeared once. The V and J genes are TRBV29-1 and TRBJ2-5; 7 nucleotides agree with TRBD2. V gave up 7 bases and J gave up 4 bases; unmatched junction bases: 6. Germline CDR1 reads SQVTM; CDR2 reads ANQGSEA. This CDR3 contains 12 residues. CDR3 DNA: TGCAGCGGGGACGGGGAGGGAGAGACCCAGTACTTC. Its protein is CSGDGEGETQYF.

V is TRBV28 and J is TRBJ2-3, with a possible D match to TRBD2 (6 bases). V was trimmed by 5 bases and J by 1 base, leaving 13 bases between them. Germline CDR1 and CDR2: MDHEN and SYDVKM. This CDR3 comprises 15 residues. CDR3 sequence: CASSIGTSGTDTQYF. The CDR3 nucleotides are TGTGCCAGCAGTATTGGGACTTCCGGCACAGATACGCAGTATTTT.

A word on this clone: Germline is not matched at one junction end, which may reflect a read error. The chain combines TRBV29-1 with TRBJ1-1, with a possible D match to TRBD1 (5 bases). This CDR3 spans 14 amino acids. Germline V gene data show CDR1 as SQVTM and CDR2 as ANQGSEA. CDR3 sequence (DNA): TGCAGCGTTGAAGATAGCCCCGTAGGGGCTGAAGCTATCTTT. It translates to CSVEDSPVGAEAIF.

This clone was detected a few times. CDR3 in DNA: TGTGCCAGCAGTGGTGGAGTTTACACTGAAGCTTTCTTT. It is translated as CASSGGVYTEAFF. The chain combines TRBV2 with TRBJ1-1; no clear D gene. V shed 4 bases and J shed 3 bases, with 9 bases lying between them. The CDR3 consists of 13 residues. Germline V CDR1 and CDR2: SNHLY, FYNNEI.

Of note for this clone: Its ends do not fully match the called genes, so a read error is possible. J is TRBJ1-3 and V is TRBV28, with D possibly TRBD1 on 6 matching bases. The CDR3 is 16 amino acids. Germline V gene sequence: CDR1 MDHEN, CDR2 SYDVKM. This chain's CDR3 is CASSIAGQSSGNTMYF. The DNA of the CDR3 is TGTGCCAGCAGTATCGCCGGACAGAGCTCTGGAAACACCATGTATTTT.

The chain uses TRBV18 and TRBJ1-1; TRBD1 is a possible D gene (5 bases). The length of the CDR3 is 16 residues. Germline V gene data show CDR1 as KGHSH and CDR2 as LQKENI. V shed 3 bases and J shed 1 base, with 15 bases lying between them. CDR3 loop: CASSPGLTDGNTEAFF. CDR3 in DNA: TGTGCCAGCTCACCGGGCCTGACAGATGGGAACACTGAAGCTTTCTTT.

A remark on this clone: Being one base from a much bigger clone, this may be a read error. Other DNA sequences in the sample encode the same CDR3. V is TRBV5-6 and J is TRBJ2-2, with D tentatively TRBD1 (5 bases). Trimming pared 0 bases from V and 6 bases from J, leaving 6 bases between. The germline V gene has CDR1 SGHDT and CDR2 YYEEEE. The CDR3 runs 13 residues. The CDR3 DNA follows: TGTGCCAGCAGCTTGGAGGGGTCCGGGGAGCTGTTTTTT. As protein: CASSLEGSGELFF.

This sequence joins TRBV15 and TRBJ1-5; D gene uncertain. Trimming pared 1 base from V and 3 bases from J, leaving 10 bases between. Germline lookup yields CDR1 LNHNV and CDR2 YYDKDF (reference sequence). This CDR3 region has 15 residues. In DNA form, the CDR3 reads TGTGCCACCAGCAGAGCGACCTATTACAATCAGCCCCAGCATTTT. Translation: CATSRATYYNQPQHF.

This chain joins TRBV6-5 and TRBJ2-7; no clear D. Germline-derived CDR1 and CDR2 are MNHEY and SVGAGI. V was pared by 4 bases and J by 2 bases, with 15 bases between. The CDR3 spans 15 residues. The CDR3 bases are TGTGCCAGCAGTTTCCTCCGCTACTCACCCTACGAGCAGTACTTC. Its translation: CASSFLRYSPYEQYF.

This chain joins TRBV6-5 and TRBJ2-3; 7 positions match TRBD2. J was trimmed by 8 bases and V by 7 bases; bases with no gene match: 6. Germline CDR1 reads MNHEY; CDR2 reads SVGAGI. The CDR3 is 12 amino acids. The CDR3 protein is CASTTSTGTQYF. In nucleotides, the CDR3 is TGTGCCAGCACGACTAGCACCGGTACGCAGTATTTT.

The CDR3 sequence: CASSLARQGRNYGYTF. In DNA, the CDR3 is TGTGCCAGCAGCTTAGCGAGGCAGGGACGTAACTATGGCTACACCTTC. The chain combines TRBV13 with TRBJ1-2; tentatively, D is TRBD1 (5 bases). V was trimmed by 1 base and J by 1 base, leaving 13 bases between them. The CDR3 totals 16 residues. The germline V gene encodes CDR1 PRHDT and CDR2 FYEKMQ (reference sequence).

The rearrangement uses TRBV7-9 and TRBJ1-5, with 7 positions matching TRBD1. The CDR3 covers 14 residues. V shed 4 bases and J 6 bases; nucleotides not matched to a gene: 6. Germline-derived CDR1 and CDR2 are SEHNR and FQNEAQ (reference sequence). The CDR3 loop is CASSSDRAPQPQHF. DNA of the CDR3: TGTGCCAGCAGCTCCGACAGGGCCCCTCAGCCCCAGCATTTT.

V and J are TRBV6-6 and TRBJ1-1; a weak D match, TRBD1 (6 bases). The ends were cut back, 6 bases at V and 0 bases at J, with 14 bases in the middle. This CDR3 region has 15 residues. Germline-derived CDR1 and CDR2 are MNHNY and SVGAGI (reference sequence). This chain's CDR3 is CASRRGQGMNTEAFF. CDR3 nucleotide sequence: TGTGCCAGCAGAAGGGGCCAGGGGATGAACACTGAAGCTTTCTTT.